Listed below are T cell receptor beta chains from one sample, sequenced in a study of blood T cell repertoires in COVID-19. Using immunoSEQ multiplex PCR, the repertoire was profiled, and TCRdb retains in-frame clones only, with some absent. The sample comprises some 150,000 clones, around four fifths of which are singletons, and approximately 4% rests with the top ten. The specimen sequenced was PBMCs or T cells enriched from blood (not recorded which). These receptors were collected from a woman in her fifties or sixties in a cohort exposed to, infected with or recovered from COVID-19 (not recorded which). Both conserved end residues are part of each CDR3. Fields, in order: clone size, V gene, J gene, D gene, CDR3 protein, CDR3 DNA. The D gene is left open where the match is weak. Rows may omit the clone size; those that give it use once, few, many or a size class.

-,TRBV27,TRBJ1-6,TRBD1,CASLGQGNSPLHF,TGTGCCAGCCTAGGACAGGGCAATTCACCCCTCCACTTT
-,TRBV3-1/TRBV3-2,TRBJ2-7,TRBD1,CASSHFPGQNYEQYF,TGTGCCAGCAGCCATTTTCCGGGACAGAATTACGAGCAGTACTTC
-,TRBV4-1,TRBJ2-5,TRBD2,CASSQFLAGGSQETQYF,TGCGCCAGCAGCCAATTTTTAGCGGGAGGGTCACAAGAGACCCAGTACTTC
once,TRBV5-5,TRBJ2-7,TRBD1,CASSTAGTGTYEQYF,TGTGCCAGCAGCACGGCCGGGACAGGAACCTACGAGCAGTACTTC
-,TRBV7-9,TRBJ1-5,-,CASSLEGARQPQHF,TGTGCCAGCAGCTTAGAAGGGGCGAGGCAGCCCCAGCATTTT
-,TRBV6-5,TRBJ2-7,TRBD1,CASRGGTGSYEQYF,TGTGCCAGCAGGGGCGGGACAGGGTCCTACGAGCAGTACTTC
-,TRBV10-3,TRBJ2-7,TRBD1,CAISESKPGQAAYEQYF,TGTGCCATCAGTGAGTCGAAGCCGGGACAGGCCGCGTACGAGCAGTACTTC
-,TRBV5-4,TRBJ2-1,-,CASSSSNEQFF,TGTGCCAGCAGCTCTTCCAATGAGCAGTTCTTC
once,TRBV5-1,TRBJ2-3,TRBD1,CASSLDVTGVTDTQYF,TGCGCCAGCAGCTTGGATGTGACAGGGGTAACAGATACGCAGTATTTT
-,TRBV28,TRBJ1-1,-,CASSLYFRQNTEAFF,TGTGCCAGCAGTTTATATTTCAGACAGAACACTGAAGCTTTCTTT
-,TRBV5-6,TRBJ1-5,-,CASSLRGVSNQPQHF,TGTGCCAGCAGCCTGCGCGGGGTTAGCAATCAGCCCCAGCATTTT
few,TRBV19,TRBJ1-3,-,CASSAIERRGAGNTIYF,TGTGCCAGTAGTGCGATTGAAAGACGGGGTGCTGGAAACACCATATATTTT
-,TRBV27,TRBJ2-7,-,CASSLRDGTSDEQYF,TGTGCCAGCAGTTTAAGGGACGGGACTTCGGATGAGCAGTACTTC
-,TRBV6-5,TRBJ1-5,-,CASMWGGDSNQPQHF,TGTGCCAGCATGTGGGGAGGAGATAGCAATCAGCCCCAGCATTTT
few,TRBV3-1/TRBV3-2,TRBJ1-3,-,CASSQDNGSGNTIYF,TGTGCCAGCAGCCAAGATAATGGGAGCGGAAACACCATATATTTT
once,TRBV6-5,TRBJ2-3,-,CASRQGAEWNTQYF,TGTGCCAGCAGGCAAGGAGCCGAATGGAATACGCAGTATTTT
few,TRBV6-2/TRBV6-3,TRBJ1-6,-,CASSYSTRLNSPLHF,TGTGCCAGCAGTTACTCGACACGGCTTAATTCACCCCTCCACTTT
-,TRBV6-5,TRBJ2-1,TRBD1,CASSSGQGNEQFF,TGTGCCAGCAGTTCCGGACAGGGCAATGAGCAGTTCTTC
-,TRBV21-1,TRBJ2-1,-,CASSGLGEARDEQFF,TGTGCCAGCAGCGGGTTAGGGGAGGCCCGGGATGAGCAGTTCTTC
-,TRBV21-1,TRBJ1-3,-,CASSNAPEAAGNTIYF,TGTGCCAGCAGCAATGCCCCCGAAGCTGCTGGAAACACCATATATTTT
-,TRBV7-8,TRBJ1-2,TRBD1,CASSSPRTGADGYTF,TGTGCCAGCAGCTCCCCCCGAACAGGGGCCGATGGCTACACCTTC
-,TRBV5-6,TRBJ2-2,-,CASSYSGLGVGELFF,TGTGCCAGCAGCTATTCAGGGCTTGGTGTCGGGGAGCTGTTTTTT
-,TRBV11-3,TRBJ1-1,-,CASSRVRRENSNTEAFF,TGTGCCAGCAGCCGGGTTCGTAGGGAGAATAGTAACACTGAAGCTTTCTTT
-,TRBV27,TRBJ1-3,TRBD1,CASGYRGRSGNTIYF,TGTGCCAGCGGTTACAGGGGGCGTTCTGGAAACACCATATATTTT
-,TRBV9,TRBJ1-4,TRBD1,CASNTRGRRKVDEKLFF,TGTGCCAGCAATACCAGGGGGCGGAGGAAGGTAGATGAAAAACTGTTTTTT
-,TRBV12-3/TRBV12-4,TRBJ1-4,-,CASRQGEKLFF,TGTGCCAGCAGGCAGGGAGAAAAACTGTTTTTT
once,TRBV11-3,TRBJ1-4,-,CASSLCTGSTNEKLFF,TGTGCCAGCAGCTTATGCACAGGGTCAACTAATGAAAAACTGTTTTTT
-,TRBV5-3,TRBJ1-1,-,CARSLWGRNTEAFF,TGTGCCAGAAGCTTGTGGGGGCGGAACACTGAAGCTTTCTTT
-,TRBV7-9,TRBJ1-1,-,CASSFTGTTEAFF,TGTGCCAGCAGCTTCACAGGGACCACTGAAGCTTTCTTT
-,TRBV6-5,TRBJ2-1,-,CASRGGNEQFF,TGTGCCAGCAGGGGGGGCAATGAGCAGTTCTTC
-,TRBV10-3,TRBJ2-1,TRBD2,CALSISGSGNEQFF,TGTGCCTTATCAATTAGCGGGAGTGGGAATGAGCAGTTCTTC
once,TRBV6-2/TRBV6-3,TRBJ1-1,-,CASSYQARLNTEAFF,TGTGCCAGCAGTTATCAGGCCAGATTGAACACTGAAGCTTTCTTT
-,TRBV5-1,TRBJ2-5,TRBD1,CASSWSGQEQETQYF,TGCGCCAGCAGCTGGTCGGGACAGGAGCAAGAGACCCAGTACTTC
-,TRBV29-1,TRBJ1-2,-,CSVQGTDGYTF,TGCAGCGTTCAGGGAACGGATGGCTACACCTTC
-,TRBV19,TRBJ1-1,-,CASSPSGVNTEAFF,TGTGCCAGTAGTCCCTCGGGAGTGAACACTGAAGCTTTCTTT
-,TRBV27,TRBJ1-2,-,CASSLSGGRGAASINYGYTF,TGTGCCAGCAGTTTATCTGGAGGGAGGGGGGCAGCCAGCATTAACTATGGCTACACCTTC
-,TRBV4-2,TRBJ2-5,TRBD2,CASSQEGGVASGVKETQYF,TGTGCCAGCAGCCAAGAAGGCGGCGTAGCTAGCGGGGTTAAAGAGACCCAGTACTTC
-,TRBV5-4,TRBJ2-1,TRBD2,CASSSGTSSNEQFF,TGTGCCAGCAGCAGCGGGACTAGCTCCAATGAGCAGTTCTTC
-,TRBV7-9,TRBJ2-3,-,CASSLSDTQYF,TGTGCCAGCAGCCTTTCAGATACGCAGTATTTT
-,TRBV3-1/TRBV3-2,TRBJ1-1,-,CASSQDPRSSEAFF,TGTGCCAGCAGCCAAGATCCGAGGAGTTCTGAAGCTTTCTTT
-,TRBV9,TRBJ2-2,-,CASSVLPGAANTGELFF,TGTGCCAGCAGCGTTCTGCCGGGAGCGGCGAACACCGGGGAGCTGTTTTTT
-,TRBV9,TRBJ2-2,TRBD2,CASSPTTSGRYTGELFF,TGTGCCAGCAGCCCGACGACTAGCGGGAGGTACACCGGGGAGCTGTTTTTT